This section outlines one TCR beta chain sequence together with its context. What it binds is unknown. The source of the sample is a study of cytomegalovirus exposure and HLA in healthy donors. Study outcomes and limitations: Presence/absence analyses treated sequencing depth as roughly uniform across donors. Solely CMV serostatus was available to characterize immune exposure.

The V segment lost 0 bases and the J segment 2 bases; nucleotides outside the gene matches: 3. Germline loops: CDR1 SGDLS, CDR2 YYNGEE. CDR3 size: 15 residues. The PCR employed 60 Vbeta primers together with 13 Jbeta primers. Sequencing used immunoSEQ multiplex PCR; TCRdb keeps in-frame clones, though not all of them. This listing includes some 75,000 clones. Sequenced: PBMCs. The rearrangement joins TRBV9 to TRBJ2-5; 8 nucleotides line up with TRBD2. The TCR originated in a middle-aged man in good health and CMV-seronegative. CDR3 bases: TGTGCCAGCAGCGTAGTAATAGCGGGGCAAGAGACCCAGTACTTC. It translates to CASSVVIAGQETQYF.